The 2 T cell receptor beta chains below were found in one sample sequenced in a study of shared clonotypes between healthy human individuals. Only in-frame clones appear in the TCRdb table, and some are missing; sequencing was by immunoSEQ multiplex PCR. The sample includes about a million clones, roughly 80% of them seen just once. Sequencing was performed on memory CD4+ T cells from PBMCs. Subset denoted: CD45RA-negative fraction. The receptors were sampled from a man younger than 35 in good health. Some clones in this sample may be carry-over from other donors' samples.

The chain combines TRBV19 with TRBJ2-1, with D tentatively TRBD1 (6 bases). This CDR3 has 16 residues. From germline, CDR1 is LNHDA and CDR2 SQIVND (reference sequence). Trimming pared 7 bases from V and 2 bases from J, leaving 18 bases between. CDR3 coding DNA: TGTGCCAGTAACCACTACAGGGCAGGGGCCTACAATGAGCAGTTCTTC. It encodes CASNHYRAGAYNEQFF.

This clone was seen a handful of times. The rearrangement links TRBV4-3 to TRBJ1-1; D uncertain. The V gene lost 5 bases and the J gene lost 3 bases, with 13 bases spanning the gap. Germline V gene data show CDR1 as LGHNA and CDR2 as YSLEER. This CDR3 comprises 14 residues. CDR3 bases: TGCGCCAGCAGCTATTCCGTGTTTGACACTGAAGCTTTCTTT. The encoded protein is CASSYSVFDTEAFF.